The next 10 T cell receptor beta chains were all read from a single sample in a study of siplizumab effects on memory and regulatory T cells. The assay was immunoSEQ multiplex PCR, and TCRdb's table has in-frame clones only and misses some. The data contain around 100,000 clones, 94% of them singletons. Sequences were obtained from non-Treg CD4+ T cells sorted from blood. These receptors were obtained from a human donor in good health.

The gene calls are TRBV11-1 and TRBJ1-1; the D is unclear. The germline CDR1 and CDR2 sequences are SGHAT and FQDESV (reference sequence). Trimming removed 5 bases from V and 2 bases from J, with 12 bases in between. The CDR3 covers 14 residues. As DNA, the CDR3 is TGTGCCAGCAGCCCCAGCAACACCAACACTGAAGCTTTCTTT. Its translation is CASSPSNTNTEAFF.

The rearrangement links TRBV19 to TRBJ2-1; TRBD2 aligns across 7 bases. CDR3 size: 15 residues. J lost 7 bases, V lost 3 bases, and 9 bases had no gene match. The V gene's germline CDR1 is LNHDA and CDR2 SQIVND (reference sequence). As DNA, the CDR3 is TGTGCCAGTAGTATCCCTAGCGGAGGGGTAAATGAGCAGTTCTTC. This codes for CASSIPSGGVNEQFF. The entire variable domain, with the rest obtained from reference TRBV19 and TRBJ2-1, is as follows: DGGITQSPKYLFRKEGQNVTLSCEQNLNHDAMYWYRQDPGQGLRLIYYSQIVNDFQKGDIAEGYSVSREKKESFPLTVTSAQKNPTAFYLCASSIPSGGVNEQFFGPGTRLTVL.

The chain combines TRBV21-1 with TRBJ2-5; the table's D call, TRBD2, has no DNA check behind it. TRBV21-1 counts as a pseudogene. The CDR3 runs 21 residues. The CDR3 region has the DNA TGTGCCAGCAGCAAAGCGCTGTTAGCGGGAGGTCCACGACCCTTTCAAGAGACCCAGTACTTC. Translation: CASSKALLAGGPRPFQETQYF.

J is TRBJ2-1 and V is TRBV27; 16 bases match TRBD2. Germline V gene sequence: CDR1 MNHEY, CDR2 SMNVEV (reference sequence). The CDR3 runs to 20 residues. The V and J ends lost 5 bases and 0 bases, in that order; junction bases with no gene match: 10. CDR3 residues: CASSKEPGLAGGRSYNEQFF. DNA for the CDR3: TGTGCCAGCAGTAAGGAACCGGGACTAGCGGGAGGGCGCTCCTACAATGAGCAGTTCTTC.

The chain couples TRBV19 to TRBJ2-7; no clear D gene. The CDR3 runs 12 residues. Germline assignment: CDR1 LNHDA and CDR2 SQIVND (reference sequence). V was cut by 3 bases and J by 4 bases, with 7 bases left in between. CDR3 residues: CASSISGYEQYF. CDR3 bases: TGTGCCAGTAGTATTTCCGGATACGAGCAGTACTTC.

The rearrangement uses TRBV5-1 and TRBJ2-4; TRBD2 might be the D (7 bases). Trimming pared 0 bases from V and 2 bases from J, leaving 21 bases between. The CDR3 length is 19 residues. In germline, CDR1 is SGHRS, CDR2 YFSETQ. CDR3 nucleotide sequence: TGCGCCAGCAGCTTGGCCCCGGGTACGGGGGGCGCAACCAAAAACATTCAGTACTTC. Its translation: CASSLAPGTGGATKNIQYF.

In its sample, this clone was seen once. CDR3 region: CASSFGTGNGYTF. As DNA, the CDR3 is TGTGCCAGCAGTTTCGGTACAGGGAACGGCTACACCTTC. This chain uses TRBV27 with TRBJ1-2; tentatively, D is TRBD1 (6 bases). V lost 3 bases to trimming and J lost 8 bases, with 13 bases between them. The germline V gene has CDR1 MNHEY and CDR2 SMNVEV (reference sequence). This CDR3 is built from 13 residues.

V and J are TRBV6-5 and TRBJ1-5; maybe TRBD1 (6 bases). The CDR3 is made up of 15 amino acids. Trimming removed 6 bases at V and 5 bases at J, with 17 bases between. Per the germline V gene, CDR1 is MNHEY and CDR2 is SVGAGI. The CDR3 sequence: CASSPGQTLHQPQHF. CDR3 sequence (DNA): TGTGCCAGCAGCCCCGGACAGACACTCCATCAGCCCCAGCATTTT.

The CDR3 coding sequence is TGTGCCAGCAGTCCCGGGACCGGGGCGGCACCCCTCCACTTT. This gives the protein CASSPGTGAAPLHF. This rearrangement joins TRBV27 to TRBJ1-6; a possible D gene is TRBD1 (5 bases). V dropped 5 bases and J dropped 11 bases, with 16 bases sitting between them. The germline V gene has CDR1 MNHEY and CDR2 SMNVEV (reference sequence). The CDR3 loop spans 14 amino acids.

The chain is built from TRBV19 and TRBJ2-7, with a tentative D call TRBD2 (6 bases). CDR3 size: 14 residues. The ends were cut back, 6 bases at V and 4 bases at J, with 16 bases in the middle. CDR1 is LNHDA, CDR2 SQIVND, per germline (reference sequence). CDR3 nucleotides: TGTGCCAGTAGCCTGGGGTACGGGAGTTACGAGCAGTACTTC. Translated, it gives CASSLGYGSYEQYF.